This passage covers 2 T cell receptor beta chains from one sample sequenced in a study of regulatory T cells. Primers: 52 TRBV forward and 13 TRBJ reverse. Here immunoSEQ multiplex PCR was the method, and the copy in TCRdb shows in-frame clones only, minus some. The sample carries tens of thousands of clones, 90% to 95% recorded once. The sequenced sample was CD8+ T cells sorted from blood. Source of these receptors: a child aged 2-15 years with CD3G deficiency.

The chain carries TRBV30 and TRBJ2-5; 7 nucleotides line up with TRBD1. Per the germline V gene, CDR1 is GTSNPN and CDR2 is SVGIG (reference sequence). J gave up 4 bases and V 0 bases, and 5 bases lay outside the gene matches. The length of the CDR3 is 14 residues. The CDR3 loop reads CAWSVGGEGETQYF. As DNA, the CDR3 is TGTGCCTGGAGTGTAGGGGGCGAAGGAGAGACCCAGTACTTC.

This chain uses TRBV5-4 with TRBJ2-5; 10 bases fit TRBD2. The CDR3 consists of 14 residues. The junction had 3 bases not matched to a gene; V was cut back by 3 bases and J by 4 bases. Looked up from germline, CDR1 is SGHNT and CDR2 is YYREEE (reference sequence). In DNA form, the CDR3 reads TGTGCCAGCAGCTCCGGACTAGCGGCAGAGACCCAGTACTTC. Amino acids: CASSSGLAAETQYF.